This T cell receptor (beta chain) was obtained from a study of CD8 T cells in ankylosing spondylitis. Study-wide points: A TCR beta motif of fewer than 10 highly homologous variants seemed to mark ankylosing spondylitis blood.

This clonotype was picked up many times. The antigen is undetermined. TCRdb re-derived calls from the 5' RACE reads in MiXCR, one entry per CDR3 protein. In the table there are roughly 90,000 distinct CDR3 sequences, around 8.3% of which are singletons. V lost 3 bases, J lost 4 bases, and 8 bases stayed unmatched. Germline-derived CDR1 and CDR2 are SNHLY and FYNNEI. The CDR3 totals 15 residues. The receptor was derived from a male donor with ankylosing spondylitis. This sequence joins TRBV2 and TRBJ1-2; 7 bases match TRBD1. The sample consisted of blood, either unsorted or a sorted T cell fraction (not recorded which). The DNA of the CDR3 is TGTGCCAGCAGTGATACTAGGGACAGCCCCTATGGCTACACCTTC. It translates to CASSDTRDSPYGYTF.